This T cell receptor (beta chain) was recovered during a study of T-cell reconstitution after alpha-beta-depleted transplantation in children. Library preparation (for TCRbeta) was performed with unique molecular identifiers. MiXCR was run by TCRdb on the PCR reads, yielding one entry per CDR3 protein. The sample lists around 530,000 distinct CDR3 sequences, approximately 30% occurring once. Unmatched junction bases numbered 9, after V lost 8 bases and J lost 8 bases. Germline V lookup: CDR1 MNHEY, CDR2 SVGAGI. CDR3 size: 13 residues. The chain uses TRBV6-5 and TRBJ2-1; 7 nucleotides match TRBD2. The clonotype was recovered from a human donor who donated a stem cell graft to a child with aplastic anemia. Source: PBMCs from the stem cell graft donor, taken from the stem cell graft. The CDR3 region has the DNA TGTGCCAGCGGCGCCTGGGGAGGGGATGAGCAGTTCTTC. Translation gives CASGAWGGDEQFF.